Listed below are T cell receptor beta chains from one sample, sequenced in a study of blood T cells in healthy people across ages. Via MiXCR, TCRdb re-called the 5' RACE reads, giving one row per CDR3 protein. The data hold 790,000 or so distinct CDR3 sequences, with more than 55% observed a single time. Sequenced material: blood. The receptors derive from a man aged 35 to 55 in good health. Both conserved end residues are part of each CDR3. A D gene is named only where the DNA matches it firmly. Part of the rows lack a size; the others show once, few, many or a class for expanded clones.

D gene,J gene,clone size,V gene,CDR3 protein,CDR3 DNA
-,TRBJ2-1,many,TRBV9,CASSGTLSSYNEQFF,TGTGCCAGCAGCGGGACACTATCCTCCTACAATGAGCAGTTCTTC
-,TRBJ2-3,many,TRBV15,CATSRDGLITDTQYF,TGTGCCACCAGCAGAGATGGGCTCATCACAGATACGCAGTATTTT
-,TRBJ2-7,-,TRBV14,CASSLIGGSYEQYF,TGTGCCAGCAGCCTAATAGGGGGGAGTTACGAGCAGTACTTC
TRBD1,TRBJ2-5,few,TRBV28,CASSFRTGGGETQYF,TGTGCCAGCAGTTTCCGGACAGGGGGCGGGGAGACCCAGTACTTC
TRBD1,TRBJ1-2,once,TRBV18,CASSPRQGSGYGYTF,TGTGCCAGCTCACCTCGACAGGGATCGGGCTATGGCTACACCTTC
TRBD1,TRBJ1-2,-,TRBV5-5,CASSLYGQGVYYGYTF,TGTGCCAGCAGCCTCTATGGACAGGGTGTCTACTATGGCTACACCTTC
-,TRBJ2-5,few,TRBV6-5,CASSLLQGTPQETQYF,TGTGCCAGCAGCCTTTTGCAGGGGACCCCCCAAGAGACCCAGTACTTC
TRBD2,TRBJ2-7,-,TRBV6-5,CASGAGDSYEQYF,TGTGCCAGCGGAGCGGGAGATTCGTACGAGCAGTACTTC
-,TRBJ2-1,-,TRBV27,CASSLRIGGNNEQFF,TGTGCCAGCAGTTTAAGAATTGGGGGGAACAATGAGCAGTTCTTC
-,TRBJ1-2,few,TRBV6-5,CASSWGEEGYTF,TGTGCCAGCAGCTGGGGAGAGGAAGGCTACACCTTC
-,TRBJ2-7,-,TRBV12-5,CASASKGGRGVIISYEQYF,TGTGCTAGTGCCTCGAAGGGGGGGCGCGGAGTAATCATCTCCTACGAGCAGTACTTC
-,TRBJ2-1,-,TRBV28,CASSLTLAGQFF,TGTGCCAGCAGTTTAACCCTCGCAGGGCAGTTCTTC
TRBD1,TRBJ1-5,once,TRBV27,CASTQDRALSTQHF,TGTGCCAGCACCCAGGACAGGGCCCTTTCGACCCAGCATTTT
-,TRBJ2-1,-,TRBV28,CAGGSLGEQFF,TGTGCCGGCGGGTCTTTGGGTGAGCAGTTCTTC
-,TRBJ2-1,many,TRBV29-1,CSVASAAYNEQFF,TGCAGCGTGGCGTCAGCTGCCTACAATGAGCAGTTCTTC
-,TRBJ2-1,-,TRBV6-5,CASSSGIEQFF,TGTGCCAGCAGTTCAGGCATTGAGCAGTTCTTC
-,TRBJ1-5,few,TRBV5-1,CASSLGTDQPQHF,TGCGCCAGCAGCTTAGGGACGGATCAGCCCCAGCATTTT
-,TRBJ1-6,-,TRBV20-1,CSARDWPTPRSPLHF,TGCAGTGCTAGAGATTGGCCAACTCCTCGTTCACCCCTCCACTTT
-,TRBJ2-7,-,TRBV27,CASASGWFSEQYF,TGTGCCAGCGCCTCGGGCTGGTTCTCGGAGCAGTACTTC
TRBD1,TRBJ2-3,-,TRBV27,CASKAGDRVTDTQYF,TGTGCCAGCAAGGCTGGGGACAGGGTAACGGATACGCAGTATTTT
-,TRBJ2-6,-,TRBV5-1,CASSSAGTGANVLTF,TGCGCCAGCAGCTCCGCAGGCACTGGGGCCAACGTCCTGACTTTC
TRBD1,TRBJ1-5,-,TRBV2,CASRPSDRYNQPQHF,TGTGCCAGCCGTCCCTCGGACAGGTACAATCAGCCCCAGCATTTT
-,TRBJ2-7,-,TRBV18,CASSPTRGQSNEQYF,TGTGCCAGCTCACCAACCAGAGGACAGTCCAATGAGCAGTACTTC
-,TRBJ1-4,-,TRBV28,CASSFVTGDPKNEKLFF,TGTGCCAGCAGTTTTGTGACAGGAGACCCAAAAAATGAAAAACTGTTTTTT
-,TRBJ2-1,-,TRBV29-1,CSAVGASYNEQFF,TGCAGCGCCGTCGGGGCCTCCTACAATGAGCAGTTCTTC
-,TRBJ1-1,-,TRBV6-1,CASSEDRRAFF,TGTGCCAGCAGTGAAGACAGGCGGGCTTTCTTT
-,TRBJ2-7,few,TRBV9,CASNRDGYYEQYF,TGTGCCAGCAATCGGGACGGCTACTACGAGCAGTACTTC
TRBD2,TRBJ2-3,-,TRBV5-1,CASSPGLAVGTDTQYF,TGCGCCAGCAGCCCAGGACTAGCGGTCGGCACAGATACGCAGTATTTT
-,TRBJ2-5,once,TRBV28,CASRGSLDEQYF,TGTGCCAGCAGGGGGTCTTTGGATGAGCAGTACTTC
TRBD1,TRBJ1-1,once,TRBV11-1,CASARTGGAEAFF,TGTGCCAGCGCAAGGACAGGGGGAGCTGAAGCTTTCTTT
-,TRBJ1-2,-,TRBV6-5,CASKGGSLGTFGYTF,TGTGCCAGTAAAGGGGGGAGTTTAGGGACATTTGGCTACACCTTC
-,TRBJ2-6,-,TRBV27,CASSSWGGHSGANVLTF,TGTGCCAGCAGTTCGTGGGGGGGCCACTCTGGGGCCAACGTCCTGACTTTC
TRBD1,TRBJ2-6,-,TRBV15,CATISTGVHSGANVLTF,TGTGCCACCATCTCAACAGGGGTCCACTCTGGGGCCAACGTCCTGACTTTC
TRBD2,TRBJ2-5,-,TRBV3-1,CASSPRLAGLQETQYF,TGTGCCAGCAGCCCACGACTAGCGGGCCTCCAAGAGACCCAGTACTTC
-,TRBJ1-1,-,TRBV10-3,CAISKSNTEAFF,TGTGCCATCAGTAAGTCAAACACTGAAGCTTTCTTT
-,TRBJ2-7,-,TRBV4-1,CASSQRDGSYEQYF,TGCGCCAGCAGCCAACGCGACGGATCCTACGAGCAGTACTTC
-,TRBJ2-4,-,TRBV20-1,CSAREERIRNIQYF,TGCAGTGCTAGAGAGGAGCGAATCAGGAACATTCAGTACTTC
-,TRBJ2-7,-,TRBV7-3,CASSYLDVGYEQYF,TGTGCCAGCAGCTATCTCGACGTGGGTTACGAGCAGTACTTC
-,TRBJ2-7,-,TRBV28,CASREQYEQYF,TGTGCCAGCAGGGAACAATACGAGCAGTACTTC
-,TRBJ2-1,-,TRBV5-1,CASSFQDSLAQFF,TGCGCCAGCAGCTTCCAGGACAGCCTCGCACAGTTCTTC
-,TRBJ2-7,few,TRBV13,CASSSPSQGTHEQYF,TGTGCCAGCAGCTCCCCGAGCCAGGGGACCCACGAGCAGTACTTC
TRBD2,TRBJ2-7,-,TRBV20-1,CSAQTSGTVYEQYF,TGCAGTGCTCAGACTAGCGGCACGGTATACGAGCAGTACTTC
-,TRBJ2-4,-,TRBV14,CASSPSQNIQYF,TGTGCCAGCAGCCCTTCCCAAAACATTCAGTACTTC
-,TRBJ2-7,-,TRBV10-3,CAISENSYEQYF,TGTGCCATCAGTGAGAACTCCTACGAGCAGTACTTC
-,TRBJ2-1,-,TRBV29-1,CSAGQNEQFF,TGCAGCGCGGGTCAGAATGAGCAGTTCTTC
-,TRBJ2-1,-,TRBV6-5,CASSRPGEQFF,TGTGCCAGCAGCCGACCTGGTGAGCAGTTCTTC
-,TRBJ1-1,-,TRBV5-1,CASSFEGQNTEAFF,TGCGCCAGCAGCTTCGAAGGACAGAACACTGAAGCTTTCTTT
-,TRBJ1-2,-,TRBV11-2,CASSVSQNNYGYTF,TGTGCCAGCAGCGTAAGCCAGAATAACTATGGCTACACCTTC
TRBD1,TRBJ1-1,-,TRBV10-3,CAISSGSGTENTEAFF,TGTGCCATCTCCTCCGGGTCCGGGACAGAGAACACTGAAGCTTTCTTT
-,TRBJ1-1,-,TRBV9,CASSAGGSREAFF,TGTGCCAGCAGCGCGGGGGGGTCCAGAGAAGCTTTCTTT
-,TRBJ2-3,-,TRBV7-2,CASSPTTSTDTQYF,TGTGCCAGCAGCCCAACTACTAGCACAGATACGCAGTATTTT
-,TRBJ1-2,-,TRBV5-1,CASSLDILSYGYTF,TGCGCCAGCAGCCTCGACATTTTGAGCTATGGCTACACCTTC
-,TRBJ2-3,-,TRBV20-1,CSARVPRDRTDTQYF,TGCAGTGCTAGAGTCCCACGGGACCGCACAGATACGCAGTATTTT
TRBD1,TRBJ1-6,-,TRBV5-1,CASSVGQGSSPLHF,TGCGCCAGCAGCGTGGGACAGGGGTCGTCACCCCTCCACTTT
-,TRBJ1-1,once,TRBV12-3/TRBV12-4,CASGSGAEAFF,TGTGCCAGCGGATCGGGGGCTGAAGCTTTCTTT